This record covers a single T cell receptor (beta chain). Its antigen is not identified. Time point: late/post reinfection, 12 to 24 weeks after detection. No in vitro expansion preceded TCR sequencing of the sorted cells. Donors were people who inject drugs in the Montreal HEPCO cohort. This CDR3 spans 14 amino acids. Trimming removed 0 bases at V and 2 bases at J, with 8 bases between. CDR1 SGHRS and CDR2 YFSETQ come from the germline V gene. Clones were sequenced by immunoSEQ multiplex PCR, and TCRdb holds only the in-frame ones, with some missing. The sample has around 45,000 clones, 89% seen once. This record belongs to a study of memory CD8 T cells in hepatitis C reinfection. Study-level information: HCV reinfection: RNA-positive following two negative tests at least 60 days apart. The study, taken as a whole, reports: With four or five donors, public clonotype conclusions could not be definitive.

Material: naive CD8+ T cells sorted from blood. The TCR sequence derives from a man between 18 and 35 years old with hepatitis C virus infection. This chain links TRBV5-1 with TRBJ2-5; D is possibly TRBD1 (6 bases). For the CDR3, the DNA is TGCGCCAGCAGCTTGGGGGACATACAAGAGACCCAGTACTTC. Amino acid sequence: CASSLGDIQETQYF.